The 18 T cell receptor beta chains listed next were all sequenced from one sample in a study of cytomegalovirus exposure and HLA in healthy donors. Vbeta (60) and Jbeta (13) primers were used in the PCR. The method was immunoSEQ multiplex PCR; TCRdb's version includes in-frame clones alone and lacks a portion of them. The sample has 80,000 to 100,000 clones; over 65% are singletons. Input material: PBMCs. The receptors derive from a man aged 35 to 55 in good health and CMV-seronegative.

The J gene is TRBJ1-6, the V gene TRBV28; 7 positions agree with TRBD1. CDR3 size: 14 residues. CDR1 is MDHEN and CDR2 is SYDVKM in the germline V gene. V was pared by 5 bases and J by 10 bases, with 8 bases of the junction left unmatched. The CDR3 spells CASSKQGRGSPLHF. The DNA for the CDR3 is TGTGCCAGCAGTAAACAGGGGAGAGGGTCACCCCTCCACTTT.

The chain joins TRBV5-1 to TRBJ2-7; 10 bases line up with TRBD1. Germline CDR1 reads SGHRS; CDR2 reads YFSETQ. The CDR3 has 17 residues. V lost 2 bases, J lost 3 bases, and 11 bases stayed unmatched. CDR3 nucleotides: TGCGCCAGCAGCTTCAGGCACCGGGACAGGGGTATCTACGAGCAGTACTTC. This sequence encodes CASSFRHRDRGIYEQYF. Full variable domain (remainder filled in from reference TRBV5-1 and TRBJ2-7): KAGVTQTPRYLIKTRGQQVTLSCSPISGHRSVSWYQQTPGQGLQFLFEYFSETQRNKGNFPGRFSGRQFSNSRSEMNVSTLELGDSALYLCASSFRHRDRGIYEQYFGPGTRLTVT.

The chain carries TRBV18 and TRBJ2-2; D gene uncertain. From germline, CDR1 is KGHSH and CDR2 LQKENI. This CDR3 spans 12 amino acids. V lost 4 bases to trimming and J lost 3 bases, with 3 bases between them. The CDR3 here is CASSLDTGELFF. CDR3 nucleotides: TGTGCCAGCTCACTCGACACCGGGGAGCTGTTTTTT.

The genes are TRBV10-3 and TRBJ2-7; 7 bases fit TRBD1. Germline CDR1 is ENHRY and CDR2 is SYGVKD. The CDR3 is made up of 12 amino acids. J gave up 3 bases and V 6 bases, and 2 bases lay outside the gene matches. The CDR3: CAIRGQLYEQYF. The CDR3, as DNA: TGTGCCATCAGGGGACAGCTCTACGAGCAGTACTTC.

In this sample, this clone turned up a few times. The chain employs TRBV7-9 and TRBJ2-1, with D tentatively TRBD2 (6 bases). Germline V gene sequence: CDR1 SEHNR, CDR2 FQNEAQ (reference sequence). Trimming pared 1 base from V and 3 bases from J, leaving 10 bases between. CDR3 length equals 15 residues. CDR3 protein: CASSLGTGDYNEQFF. The CDR3 bases are TGTGCCAGCAGCTTAGGAACGGGGGACTACAATGAGCAGTTCTTC.

This clone has only a few counts. This sequence joins TRBV4-1 and TRBJ2-5; TRBD2 might be the D (6 bases). V was pared by 1 base and J by 3 bases, with 12 bases between. CDR1 MGHRA and CDR2 YSYEKL come from the germline V gene. This CDR3 is built from 15 residues. CDR3 residues: CASSQGLAHEETQYF. The CDR3 DNA reads as TGCGCCAGCAGCCAAGGTCTAGCGCATGAAGAGACCCAGTACTTC.

Regarding this clone: One end of the junction fails to match germline, which may point to a read error. The J gene is TRBJ2-5, the V gene TRBV7-9, with 11 bases lining up with TRBD2. The CDR3 sequence is 16 residues long. CDR1 and CDR2 from the germline V gene are SEHNR and FQNEAQ (reference sequence). This CDR3 is CVSSRPTSGRSETQYF. The CDR3, as DNA: TGTGTCAGCAGCCGACCCACTAGCGGGAGATCAGAGACCCAGTACTTC.

The CDR3 protein is CAGSQGIAGTEQYF. Here the CDR3 DNA reads TGTGCCGGCTCTCAGGGGATAGCGGGAACCGAGCAGTACTTC. J is TRBJ2-7 and V is TRBV10-3, with 8 bases matching TRBD2. CDR3 length equals 14 residues. CDR1 ENHRY and CDR2 SYGVKD come from the germline V gene. With V trimmed by 11 bases and J by 6 bases, 15 bases remained unmatched.

The chain carries TRBV18 and TRBJ1-1; 8 nucleotides match TRBD1. The CDR3 has 13 amino acids. With 6 bases clipped from V and 4 bases from J, the junction kept 4 bases outside the gene matches. From germline, CDR1 is KGHSH and CDR2 LQKENI. CDR3 nucleotide sequence: TGTGCCAGCTCGCCCGGACAGGGCACTGAAGCTTTCTTT. It is translated as CASSPGQGTEAFF.

CDR3 sequence reads: CASSPRPGHNEQFF. The CDR3 DNA sequence: TGTGCCAGTAGTCCAAGGCCTGGGCACAATGAGCAGTTCTTC. The chain combines TRBV19 with TRBJ2-1, with D unclear. In germline, CDR1 is LNHDA, CDR2 SQIVND (reference sequence). CDR3 length equals 14 residues. V dropped 5 bases and J dropped 5 bases, with 13 bases sitting between them.

The V and J genes are TRBV5-1 and TRBJ2-7; D may be TRBD2 (6 bases). The CDR3 runs to 16 residues. V gave up 3 bases and J gave up 3 bases, with 19 bases separating them. Germline values: CDR1 SGHRS, CDR2 YFSETQ. CDR3 coding DNA: TGCGCCAGCAGCTCAGACCGGGACTTAGCGAACTACGAGCAGTACTTC. Amino acids: CASSSDRDLANYEQYF.

The chain links TRBV30 to TRBJ2-7, with 7 bases aligning to TRBD1. The CDR3 covers 13 residues. Germline V gene data show CDR1 as GTSNPN and CDR2 as SVGIG (reference sequence). Trimming cost V 2 bases and J 3 bases; bases outside gene matches: 4. As DNA, the CDR3 is TGTGCCTGGAGTTTAGGGACAGACTACGAGCAGTACTTC. Protein product: CAWSLGTDYEQYF.

The chain has TRBV2 and TRBJ2-3; perhaps TRBD2 as D (6 bases). The V end lost 0 bases, the J end lost 4 bases, and 11 bases lay between the germline ends. CDR1 is SNHLY, CDR2 FYNNEI, per germline. This CDR3 spans 15 amino acids. In DNA, the CDR3 is TGTGCCAGCAGTGAAGCGGGAGGACCCGCAGATACGCAGTATTTT. Translating gives CASSEAGGPADTQYF.

This clone was observed once. The chain carries TRBV5-1 and TRBJ1-1, with TRBD1 as a possible D gene (5 bases). There are 14 residues in the CDR3. The V end lost 4 bases, the J end lost 0 bases, and 10 bases lay between the germline ends. From germline, CDR1 is SGHRS and CDR2 YFSETQ. The CDR3 nucleotides read TGCGCCAGCAGCGAGGGACTTATGAACACTGAAGCTTTCTTT. Translated: CASSEGLMNTEAFF.

This clone was recorded only once. The chain combines TRBV4-2 with TRBJ1-2, with TRBD1 matching 7 bases. The CDR3 sequence is 16 residues long. In germline, CDR1 is LGHNA, CDR2 YNFKEQ. V trimming: 0 bases; J trimming: 2 bases; junction bases outside the gene matches: 6. The CDR3 loop reads CASSQDRDSRNYGYTF. As DNA, the CDR3 is TGTGCCAGCAGCCAAGATAGGGACAGCAGGAACTATGGCTACACCTTC.

V and J are TRBV5-4 and TRBJ2-1, with 8 bases that match TRBD1. With 3 bases clipped from V and 7 bases from J, the junction kept 6 bases outside the gene matches. This CDR3 has 14 amino acids. Per germline, CDR1 SGHNT and CDR2 YYREEE (reference sequence). This chain's CDR3 is CASSSGQARNEQFF. CDR3 DNA: TGTGCCAGCAGCTCGGGACAGGCCCGGAATGAGCAGTTCTTC.

The gene calls are TRBV5-1 and TRBJ1-3, with 7 nucleotides matching TRBD1. CDR1 and CDR2 from the germline V gene are SGHRS and YFSETQ. This CDR3 has 15 amino acids. The V and J ends lost 0 bases and 6 bases, in that order; junction bases with no gene match: 6. CDR3 sequence (DNA): TGCGCCAGCAGCTTGGACCCAGGGGGTGAAAACACCATATATTTT. Translated, it gives CASSLDPGGENTIYF.

The chain uses TRBV5-1 and TRBJ1-5; D is unclear. The CDR3 length is 15 residues. The germline gives CDR1 SGHRS, CDR2 YFSETQ. The V and J ends lost 0 bases and 2 bases respectively, with 9 bases between them. The chain's CDR3 is CASSLGEQGNQPQHF. Written as DNA, the CDR3 is TGCGCCAGCAGCTTGGGCGAGCAGGGCAATCAGCCCCAGCATTTT.